These 8 T cell receptor beta chains were sequenced from one sample in a study of T cells in localized non-small cell lung cancer. The method was immunoSEQ multiplex PCR; TCRdb's version includes in-frame clones alone and lacks a portion of them. The sample has about 28,000 clones, less than 95% seen once. Here the sequenced sample was peripheral blood, taken before any cancer treatment. The receptors originated from a woman aged 35-75 years with stage I lung adenocarcinoma.

The chain couples TRBV12-5 to TRBJ1-4; D unresolved. The V end lost 3 bases, the J end lost 0 bases, and 14 bases lay between the germline ends. The CDR3 is made up of 17 amino acids. Looked up from germline, CDR1 is LGHNT and CDR2 is FRNRAP. The CDR3 nucleotides are TGTGCTAGTGGTTTTGTTCCGCGGGTGACAACTAATGAAAAACTGTTTTTT. This encodes CASGFVPRVTTNEKLFF. Combining the CDR3 with reference TRBV12-5 and TRBJ1-4 gives the whole variable domain DARVTQTPRHKVTEMGQEVTMRCQPILGHNTVFWYRQTMMQGLELLAYFRNRAPLDDSGMPKDRFSAEMPDATLATLKIQPSEPRDSAVYFCASGFVPRVTTNEKLFFGSGTQLSVL.

The chain has TRBV10-1 and TRBJ1-3, with 11 bases identical to TRBD1. J was trimmed by 5 bases and V by 6 bases; bases with no gene match: 15. This CDR3 contains 18 residues. Germline V gives CDR1 WNHNN, CDR2 SYGVQD (reference sequence). The CDR3 protein is CASRRGQGAGDLRNTIYF. The CDR3 DNA reads TGCGCCAGCAGACGAGGACAGGGGGCTGGAGATTTACGAAACACCATATATTTT.

The chain recombines TRBV19 with TRBJ1-1, with D maybe TRBD1 (5 bases). The CDR3 contains 14 residues. The V gene's germline CDR1 is LNHDA and CDR2 SQIVND (reference sequence). Trimming removed 3 bases at V and 0 bases at J, with 8 bases between. CDR3 nucleotide sequence: TGTGCCAGTAGTATGAGAGGGGTGAACACTGAAGCTTTCTTT. Its protein is CASSMRGVNTEAFF.

The DNA for the CDR3 is TGTGCCAGCAGCCCAACTGGACAGGTCTACAATGAGCAGTTCTTC. Translating it yields CASSPTGQVYNEQFF. The chain combines TRBV6-1 with TRBJ2-1, with 7 bases aligning to TRBD1. The CDR3 totals 15 residues. The trim removed 6 bases at V and 3 bases at J, leaving 8 bases unmatched. Germline assignment: CDR1 MNHNS and CDR2 SASEGT.

V and J are TRBV7-2 and TRBJ2-5, with D perhaps TRBD1 (6 bases). The CDR3 spans 13 residues. Trimming took off 2 bases at V and 4 bases at J, with 8 bases between the two ends. CDR1 and CDR2 from the germline V gene are SGHTA and FQGNSA. The CDR3, as DNA: TGTGCCAGCAGCTTACACAGGGCAGAGACCCAGTACTTC. Translated, it gives CASSLHRAETQYF.

The sample holds a few counts of this clone. The V call is TRBV10-2, the J call TRBJ1-5; a possible D gene is TRBD1 (5 bases). This CDR3 has 14 residues. Trimming shortened V by 8 bases and J by 5 bases, and 16 bases separated the two germline ends. Per the germline V gene, CDR1 is WSHSY and CDR2 is SAAADI. The CDR3 here is CASRGGGSYQPQHF. The CDR3 nucleotides read TGCGCCAGCCGTGGGGGGGGTTCGTATCAGCCCCAGCATTTT.

The V and J genes are TRBV5-8 and TRBJ1-1, with D uncertain. CDR1 is SGHTS, CDR2 YDEGEE, per germline. The CDR3 runs to 12 residues. Trimming removed 1 base from V and 6 bases from J, with 7 bases in between. CDR3 nucleotide sequence: TGTGCCAGCAGCTTGCGAGGGCCTGAAGCTTTCTTT. It encodes CASSLRGPEAFF.

This chain connects TRBV7-3 to TRBJ1-1, with TRBD1 matching over 8 bases. This CDR3 contains 17 residues. Germline V lookup: CDR1 SGHTA, CDR2 FQGTGA. J lost 2 bases, V lost 2 bases, and 10 bases had no gene match. CDR3 in amino acids: CASSLSGGRTTNTEAFF. The CDR3 DNA follows: TGTGCCAGCAGCTTATCAGGGGGCCGGACAACTAACACTGAAGCTTTCTTT.